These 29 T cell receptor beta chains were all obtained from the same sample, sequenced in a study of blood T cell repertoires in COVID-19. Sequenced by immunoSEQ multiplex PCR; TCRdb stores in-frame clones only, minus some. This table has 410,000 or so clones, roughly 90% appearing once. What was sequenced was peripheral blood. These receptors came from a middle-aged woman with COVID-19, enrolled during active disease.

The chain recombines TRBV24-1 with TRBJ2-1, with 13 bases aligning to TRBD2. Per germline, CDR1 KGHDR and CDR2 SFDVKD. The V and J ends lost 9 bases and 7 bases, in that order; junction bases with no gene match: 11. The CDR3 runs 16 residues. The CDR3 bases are TGTGCCACCTCGACTAGCGGGGGGTCCTTTCGGAATGAGCAGTTCTTC. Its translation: CATSTSGGSFRNEQFF.

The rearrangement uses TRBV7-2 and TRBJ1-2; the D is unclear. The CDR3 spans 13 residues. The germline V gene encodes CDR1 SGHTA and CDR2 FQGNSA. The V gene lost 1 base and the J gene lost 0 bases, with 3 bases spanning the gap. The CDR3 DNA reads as TGTGCCAGCAGCTTAGGGCCTAACTATGGCTACACCTTC. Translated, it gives CASSLGPNYGYTF.

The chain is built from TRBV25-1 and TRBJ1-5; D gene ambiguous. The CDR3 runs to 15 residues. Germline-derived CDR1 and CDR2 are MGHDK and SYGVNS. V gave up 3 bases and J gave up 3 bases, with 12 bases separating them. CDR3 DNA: TGTGCCAGCAGTGACCATCGGTATCCCAATCAGCCCCAGCATTTT. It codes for CASSDHRYPNQPQHF.

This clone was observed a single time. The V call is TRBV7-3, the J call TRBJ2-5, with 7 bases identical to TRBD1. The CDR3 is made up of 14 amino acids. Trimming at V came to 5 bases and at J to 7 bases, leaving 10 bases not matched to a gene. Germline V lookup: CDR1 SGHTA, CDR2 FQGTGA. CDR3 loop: CASSQRGTDGTQYF. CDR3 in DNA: TGTGCCAGCAGCCAAAGAGGGACAGATGGGACCCAGTACTTC. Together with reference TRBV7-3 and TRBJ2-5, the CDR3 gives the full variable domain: GAGVSQTPSNKVTEKGKYVELRCDPISGHTALYWYRQSLGQGPEFLIYFQGTGAADDSGLPNDRFFAVRPEGSVSTLKIQRTERGDSAVYLCASSQRGTDGTQYFGPGTRLLVL.

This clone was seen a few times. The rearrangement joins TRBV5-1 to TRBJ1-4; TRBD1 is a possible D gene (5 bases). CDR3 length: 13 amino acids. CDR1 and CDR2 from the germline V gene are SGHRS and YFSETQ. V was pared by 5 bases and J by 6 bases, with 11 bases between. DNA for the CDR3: TGCGCCAGCAGAACAGGAGCGTATGAAAAACTGTTTTTT. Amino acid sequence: CASRTGAYEKLFF. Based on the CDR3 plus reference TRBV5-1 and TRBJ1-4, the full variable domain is KAGVTQTPRYLIKTRGQQVTLSCSPISGHRSVSWYQQTPGQGLQFLFEYFSETQRNKGNFPGRFSGRQFSNSRSEMNVSTLELGDSALYLCASRTGAYEKLFFGSGTQLSVL.

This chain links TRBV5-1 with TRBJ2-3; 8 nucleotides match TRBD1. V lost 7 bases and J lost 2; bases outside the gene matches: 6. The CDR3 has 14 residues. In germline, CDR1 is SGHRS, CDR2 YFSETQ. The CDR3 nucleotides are TGCGCCAGCTTCACAGGGGGAGACACAGATACGCAGTATTTT. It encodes CASFTGGDTDTQYF. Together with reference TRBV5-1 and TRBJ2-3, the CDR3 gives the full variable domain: KAGVTQTPRYLIKTRGQQVTLSCSPISGHRSVSWYQQTPGQGLQFLFEYFSETQRNKGNFPGRFSGRQFSNSRSEMNVSTLELGDSALYLCASFTGGDTDTQYFGPGTRLTVL.

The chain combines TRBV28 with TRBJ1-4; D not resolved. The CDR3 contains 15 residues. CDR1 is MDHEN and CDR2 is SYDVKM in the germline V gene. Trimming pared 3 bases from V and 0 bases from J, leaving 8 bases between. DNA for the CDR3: TGTGCCAGCAGTTTTAGCCCCTCAACTAATGAAAAACTGTTTTTT. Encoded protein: CASSFSPSTNEKLFF.

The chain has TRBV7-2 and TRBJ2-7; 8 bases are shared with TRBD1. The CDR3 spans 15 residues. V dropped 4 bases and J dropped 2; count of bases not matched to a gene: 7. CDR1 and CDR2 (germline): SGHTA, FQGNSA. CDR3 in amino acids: CASSSRTGQAYEQYF. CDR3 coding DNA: TGTGCCAGCAGCTCCAGGACAGGGCAAGCCTACGAGCAGTACTTC.

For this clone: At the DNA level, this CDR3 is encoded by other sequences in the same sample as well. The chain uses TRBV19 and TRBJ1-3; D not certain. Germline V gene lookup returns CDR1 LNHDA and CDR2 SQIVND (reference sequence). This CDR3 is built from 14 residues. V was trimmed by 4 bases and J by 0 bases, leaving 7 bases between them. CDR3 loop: CASSSLSSGNTIYF. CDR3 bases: TGTGCCAGTAGTAGCCTAAGCTCTGGAAACACCATATATTTT.

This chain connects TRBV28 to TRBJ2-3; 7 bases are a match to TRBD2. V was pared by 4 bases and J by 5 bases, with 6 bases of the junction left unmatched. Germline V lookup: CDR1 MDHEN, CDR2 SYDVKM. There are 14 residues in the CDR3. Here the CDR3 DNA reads TGTGCCAGCAGTTCCGCGGGAGCCCTAGATACGCAGTATTTT. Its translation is CASSSAGALDTQYF.

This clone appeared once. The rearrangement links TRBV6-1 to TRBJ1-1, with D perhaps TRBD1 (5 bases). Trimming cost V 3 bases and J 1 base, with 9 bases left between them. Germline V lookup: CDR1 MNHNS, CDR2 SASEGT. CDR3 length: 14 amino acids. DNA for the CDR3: TGTGCCAGCAGTGAGATGACAGCGAACACTGAAGCTTTCTTT. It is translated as CASSEMTANTEAFF.

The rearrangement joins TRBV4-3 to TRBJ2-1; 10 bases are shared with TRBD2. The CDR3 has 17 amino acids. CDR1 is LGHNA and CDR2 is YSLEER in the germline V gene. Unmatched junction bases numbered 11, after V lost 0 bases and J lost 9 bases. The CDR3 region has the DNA TGCGCCAGCAGCCAAGATTGGTCTAGCGGGAGTCTTATTGAGCAGTTCTTC. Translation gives CASSQDWSSGSLIEQFF.

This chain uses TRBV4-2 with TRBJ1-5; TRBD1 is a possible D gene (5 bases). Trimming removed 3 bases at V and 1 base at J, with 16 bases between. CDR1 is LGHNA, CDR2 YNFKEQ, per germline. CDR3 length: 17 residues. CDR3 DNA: TGTGCCAGCAGCCATACTCTCGGAGGGGTAAGCAATCAGCCCCAGCATTTT. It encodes CASSHTLGGVSNQPQHF.

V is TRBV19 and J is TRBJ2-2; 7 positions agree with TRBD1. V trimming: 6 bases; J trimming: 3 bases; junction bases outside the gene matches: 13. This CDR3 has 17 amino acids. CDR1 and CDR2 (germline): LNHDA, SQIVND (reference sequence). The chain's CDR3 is CASSSLDRDIYTGELFF. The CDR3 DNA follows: TGTGCCAGTAGCTCGCTCGACAGGGACATCTACACCGGGGAGCTGTTTTTT.

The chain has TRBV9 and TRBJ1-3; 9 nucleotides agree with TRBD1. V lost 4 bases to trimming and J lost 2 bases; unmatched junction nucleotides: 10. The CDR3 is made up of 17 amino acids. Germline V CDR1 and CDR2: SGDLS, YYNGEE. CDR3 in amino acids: CASSPQGQGMTGNTIYF. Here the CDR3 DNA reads TGTGCCAGCAGCCCCCAAGGACAGGGGATGACTGGAAACACCATATATTTT.

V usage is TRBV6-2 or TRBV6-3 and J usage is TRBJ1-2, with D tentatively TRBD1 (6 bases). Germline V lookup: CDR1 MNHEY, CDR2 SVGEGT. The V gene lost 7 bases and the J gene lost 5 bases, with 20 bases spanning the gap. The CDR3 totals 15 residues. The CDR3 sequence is CASTYTGNPVYGYTF. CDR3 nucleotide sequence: TGTGCCAGCACTTATACAGGGAACCCAGTTTATGGCTACACCTTC.

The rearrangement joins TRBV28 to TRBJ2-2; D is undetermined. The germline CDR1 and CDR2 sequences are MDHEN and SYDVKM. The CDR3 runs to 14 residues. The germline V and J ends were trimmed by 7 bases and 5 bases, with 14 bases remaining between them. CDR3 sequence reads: CASTPILRTGELFF. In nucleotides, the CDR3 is TGTGCCAGCACCCCCATATTGAGAACCGGGGAGCTGTTTTTT.

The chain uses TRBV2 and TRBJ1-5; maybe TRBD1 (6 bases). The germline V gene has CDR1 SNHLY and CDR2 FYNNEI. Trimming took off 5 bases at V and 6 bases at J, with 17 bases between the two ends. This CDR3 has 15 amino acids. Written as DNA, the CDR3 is TGTGCCAGCAGTCTAGAATTGGGGGCGGCTCAGCCCCAGCATTTT. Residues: CASSLELGAAQPQHF.

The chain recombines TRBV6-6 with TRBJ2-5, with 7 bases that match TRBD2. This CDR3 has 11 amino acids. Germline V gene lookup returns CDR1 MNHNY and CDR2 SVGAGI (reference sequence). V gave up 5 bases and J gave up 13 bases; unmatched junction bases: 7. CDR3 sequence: CASSIGLDLYF. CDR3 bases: TGTGCCAGCAGTATAGGACTAGATTTGTACTTC.

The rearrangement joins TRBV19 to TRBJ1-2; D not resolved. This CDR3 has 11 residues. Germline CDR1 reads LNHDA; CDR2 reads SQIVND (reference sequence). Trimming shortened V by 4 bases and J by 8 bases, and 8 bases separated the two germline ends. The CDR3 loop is CASSTLIGYTF. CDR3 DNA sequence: TGTGCCAGTAGTACCCTAATCGGCTACACCTTC. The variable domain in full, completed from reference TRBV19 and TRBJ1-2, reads DGGITQSPKYLFRKEGQNVTLSCEQNLNHDAMYWYRQDPGQGLRLIYYSQIVNDFQKGDIAEGYSVSREKKESFPLTVTSAQKNPTAFYLCASSTLIGYTFGSGTRLTVV.

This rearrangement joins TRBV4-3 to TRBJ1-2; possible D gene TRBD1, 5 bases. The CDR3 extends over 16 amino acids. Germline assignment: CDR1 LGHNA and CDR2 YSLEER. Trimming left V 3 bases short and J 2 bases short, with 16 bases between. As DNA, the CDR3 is TGCGCCAGCAGCCAGGGCACAGGCTCGAGGAACTATGGCTACACCTTC. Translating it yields CASSQGTGSRNYGYTF.

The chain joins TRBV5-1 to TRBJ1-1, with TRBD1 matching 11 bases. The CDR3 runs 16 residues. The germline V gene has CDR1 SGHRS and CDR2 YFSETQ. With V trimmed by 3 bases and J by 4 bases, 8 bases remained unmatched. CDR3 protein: CASSSKWDRGVTEAFF. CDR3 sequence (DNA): TGCGCCAGCAGCTCTAAGTGGGACAGGGGGGTCACTGAAGCTTTCTTT. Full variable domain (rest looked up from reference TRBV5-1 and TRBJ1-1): KAGVTQTPRYLIKTRGQQVTLSCSPISGHRSVSWYQQTPGQGLQFLFEYFSETQRNKGNFPGRFSGRQFSNSRSEMNVSTLELGDSALYLCASSSKWDRGVTEAFFGQGTRLTVV.

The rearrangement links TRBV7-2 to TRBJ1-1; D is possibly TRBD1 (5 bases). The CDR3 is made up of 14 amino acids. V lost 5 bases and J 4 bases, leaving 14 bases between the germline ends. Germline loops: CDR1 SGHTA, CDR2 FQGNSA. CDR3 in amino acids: CASSGDGRGTEAFF. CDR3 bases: TGTGCCAGCAGCGGGGACGGGAGGGGCACTGAAGCTTTCTTT.

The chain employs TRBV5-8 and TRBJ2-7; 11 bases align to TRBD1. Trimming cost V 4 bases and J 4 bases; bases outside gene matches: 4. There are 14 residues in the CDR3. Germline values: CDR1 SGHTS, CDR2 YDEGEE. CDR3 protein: CASSRTGGGYEQYF. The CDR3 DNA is TGTGCCAGCAGCAGGACAGGGGGCGGGTACGAGCAGTACTTC.

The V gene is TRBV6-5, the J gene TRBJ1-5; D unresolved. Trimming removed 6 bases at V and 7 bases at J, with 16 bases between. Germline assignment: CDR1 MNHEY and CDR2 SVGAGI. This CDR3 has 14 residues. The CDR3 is CASRAKTVPQPQHF. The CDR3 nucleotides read TGTGCCAGCAGGGCGAAAACAGTTCCGCAGCCCCAGCATTTT.

Here the CDR3 reads CASSYQQGARQLFF. Written as DNA, the CDR3 is TGTGCCAGCAGTTACCAACAGGGGGCAAGACAACTGTTTTTT. The chain recombines TRBV6-5 with TRBJ1-4, with 9 positions matching TRBD1. The CDR3 sequence is 14 residues long. Germline V lookup: CDR1 MNHEY, CDR2 SVGAGI. The ends lost 2 bases at V and 12 bases at J; junction bases unmatched: 7.

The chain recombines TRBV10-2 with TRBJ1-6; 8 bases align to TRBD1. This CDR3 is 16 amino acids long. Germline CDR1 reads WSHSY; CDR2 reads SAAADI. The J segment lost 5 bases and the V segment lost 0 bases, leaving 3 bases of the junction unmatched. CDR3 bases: TGCGCCAGCAGTGAGTCTCAGGGGGCGAATAATTCACCCCTCCACTTT. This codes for CASSESQGANNSPLHF.

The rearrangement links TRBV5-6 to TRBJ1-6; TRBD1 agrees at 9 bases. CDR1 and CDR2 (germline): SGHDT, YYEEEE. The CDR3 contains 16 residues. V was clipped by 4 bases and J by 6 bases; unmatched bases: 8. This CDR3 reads CASSAEQGAFNSPLHF. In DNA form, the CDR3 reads TGTGCCAGCAGCGCAGAACAGGGGGCGTTTAATTCACCCCTCCACTTT.

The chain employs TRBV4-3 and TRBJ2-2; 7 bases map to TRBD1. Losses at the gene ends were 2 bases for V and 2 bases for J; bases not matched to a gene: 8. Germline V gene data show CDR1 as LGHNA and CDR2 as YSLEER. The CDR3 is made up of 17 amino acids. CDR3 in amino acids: CASSQTIQGDNTGELFF. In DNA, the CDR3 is TGCGCCAGCAGCCAAACGATTCAGGGGGACAACACCGGGGAGCTGTTTTTT.